The 10 T cell receptor beta chains in this list originate from one sample, sequenced in a study of T cells in Graves' hyperthyroidism and ophthalmopathy. From RNA transcripts, TCR beta CDR3 regions were amplified. The HTBI primer set served for first-round RT-PCR of the TCR CDR3. TCRdb redid the calling of the multiplex PCR reads with MiXCR, one entry per CDR3 protein. The table has 50,000 to 60,000 distinct CDR3 sequences, less than 50% seen once. Sample: blood. Receptors were obtained from a woman younger than 45 with Graves' ophthalmopathy.

At least ten counts were recorded for this clonotype. CDR3 sequence reads: CASSLRRTYEQYF. The CDR3 DNA reads TGTGCCAGCAGTTTGCGGCGGACCTACGAGCAGTACTTC. This chain joins TRBV12-3 or TRBV12-4 and TRBJ2-7; D is undetermined. CDR3 length: 13 residues. V was pared by 3 bases and J by 2 bases, with 8 bases between.

The table lists this clonotype with many counts. CDR3: CASSFDGTEAFF. CDR3 DNA sequence: TGTGCCAGCAGCTTTGACGGGACTGAAGCTTTCTTT. The V call is TRBV7-3, the J call TRBJ1-1; D uncertain. Germline-derived CDR1 and CDR2 are SGHTA and FQGTGA. The CDR3 consists of 12 residues. The V and J ends lost 3 bases and 5 bases respectively, with 7 bases between them.

This clonotype has at least ten counts. The gene calls are TRBV6-5 and TRBJ1-2; D is possibly TRBD1 (6 bases). This CDR3 comprises 16 residues. Trimming removed 2 bases from V and 3 bases from J, with 16 bases in between. CDR1 and CDR2 from the germline V gene are MNHEY and SVGAGI. In DNA form, the CDR3 reads TGTGCCAGCAGTTACACCCCGGGACACGACGACTATGGCTACACCTTC. Its protein is CASSYTPGHDDYGYTF.

The chain recombines TRBV18 with TRBJ1-4, with unresolved D. The V gene lost 4 bases and the J gene lost 0 bases, with 9 bases spanning the gap. CDR1 and CDR2 from the germline V gene are KGHSH and LQKENI. The CDR3 sequence is 15 residues long. DNA for the CDR3: TGTGCCAGCTCACGCGAGGGAGCAACTAATGAAAAACTGTTTTTT. Translating it yields CASSREGATNEKLFF.

A note on this clonotype: The final CDR3 position lacks the conserved phenylalanine or tryptophan, pointing to a likely read error. For the CDR3, the DNA is TGTGCCAGCAGCGCCCGTCCGGACAGGGGGGTCTCTCAGTTCATC. Translated, it gives CASSARPDRGVSQFI. The gene calls are TRBV9 and TRBJ2-1, with 10 bases aligning to TRBD1. This CDR3 is built from 15 residues. The germline CDR1 and CDR2 sequences are SGDLS and YYNGEE. V lost 3 bases to trimming and J lost 13 bases; unmatched junction nucleotides: 13.

The chain carries TRBV2 and TRBJ1-2; 8 bases map to TRBD1. The J segment lost 10 bases and the V segment lost 4 bases, leaving 26 bases of the junction unmatched. The length of the CDR3 is 19 residues. The V gene's germline CDR1 is SNHLY and CDR2 FYNNEI. This CDR3 is CASSASGRLSYNEQGAYTF. The CDR3 coding sequence is TGTGCCAGCAGTGCTAGCGGGAGATTGAGCTACAATGAGCAGGGGGCCTACACCTTC.

This clonotype turned up a few times. J is TRBJ1-5 and V is TRBV7-6; the D gene is possibly TRBD1 (5 bases). The V end lost 5 bases, the J end lost 6 bases, and 11 bases lay between the germline ends. CDR1 SGHVS and CDR2 FNYEAQ come from the germline V gene. This CDR3 spans 13 amino acids. In nucleotides, the CDR3 is TGTGCCAGCAGCCGGGGGGGGGGTCAGCCCCAGCATTTT. Its protein is CASSRGGGQPQHF.

The sample holds a few counts of this clonotype. V usage is TRBV4-1 and J usage is TRBJ2-1; 13 positions match TRBD2. This CDR3 contains 16 residues. CDR1 and CDR2 (germline): MGHRA, YSYEKL. With 0 bases clipped from V and 12 bases from J, the junction kept 8 bases outside the gene matches. CDR3 in amino acids: CASSQDGTSGTSRQFF. The CDR3 DNA reads TGCGCCAGCAGCCAAGATGGGACTAGCGGGACCAGTCGGCAGTTCTTC.

This clonotype was detected only a few times. One base away lies a much larger clone, so this may be a sequencing read error. The J gene is TRBJ2-5, the V gene TRBV29-1, with a tentative D call TRBD2 (6 bases). There are 15 residues in the CDR3. V shed 7 bases and J shed 5 bases, with 23 bases lying between them. Germline lookup yields CDR1 SQVTM and CDR2 ANQGSEA. The CDR3 here is CSAEGAGGDWETQYF. The CDR3 DNA follows: TGCAGCGCTGAGGGTGCCGGGGGTGATTGGGAGACCCAGTACTTC.

A few counts support this clonotype. The V and J genes are TRBV27 and TRBJ2-1; TRBD2 matches at 10 bases. The CDR3 is made up of 15 amino acids. V was clipped by 5 bases and J by 5 bases; unmatched bases: 6. The germline CDR1 and CDR2 sequences are MNHEY and SMNVEV (reference sequence). The CDR3 coding sequence is TGTGCCAGCAGTCCAGGACTAGCGGAGGACAATGAGCAGTTCTTC. Translating it yields CASSPGLAEDNEQFF.